Listed below are T cell receptor beta chains from one sample, sequenced in a study of quantifying T cell responses using KT2 cells. TCRdb reprocessed the UMI-ligation and nested PCR reads via MiXCR and lists one record per CDR3 protein. The sample contains tens of thousands of distinct CDR3 sequences, roughly an eighth of which appear only once. The specimen sequenced was PBMCs spiked with cells of the T cell clone KT2. These receptors all come from a human donor. Both conserved end residues are part of each CDR3. Fields, in order: clone size, CDR3 length, J gene, D gene, V gene, CDR3 DNA, CDR3 protein. The D gene is left open where the match is weak. Rows give clone size only sometimes, using once, few, many, or a class for an expanded clone.

size: many; length: 12; J: TRBJ1-2; D: NA; V: TRBV29-1; DNA: TGCAGCGTCGGACAAACAGGCTATGGCTACACCTTC; CDR3: CSVGQTGYGYTF
size: NA; length: 23; J: TRBJ2-2; D: NA; V: TRBV6-5; DNA: TGTGCCAGCAGTTACTCGGGTAGGGGTGGGGGGACTCCCTACCGGAGGAACACCGGGGAGCTGTTTTTT; CDR3: CASSYSGRGGGTPYRRNTGELFF
size: NA; length: 13; J: TRBJ2-1; D: TRBD2; V: TRBV13; DNA: TGTGCCAGCAGCCACACTAGCGGGAGAACCCCGATCTTC; CDR3: CASSHTSGRTPIF
size: many; length: 14; J: TRBJ2-7; D: TRBD2; V: TRBV29-1; DNA: TGCAGCGTTGCCCCGGTAGCGGGAGGATACGAGCAGTACTTC; CDR3: CSVAPVAGGYEQYF
size: many; length: 11; J: TRBJ2-3; D: NA; V: TRBV20-1; DNA: TGCAGTGCTCGGGGTACAGATACGCAGTATTTT; CDR3: CSARGTDTQYF
size: few; length: 15; J: TRBJ2-7; D: NA; V: TRBV4-2; DNA: TGTGCCAGCAGCCAATTCCAAGGGACCGGCTACGAGCAGTACTTC; CDR3: CASSQFQGTGYEQYF
size: NA; length: 18; J: TRBJ2-3; D: NA; V: TRBV7-2; DNA: TGTGCCAGCAGCTTATGGGTGGGGGCCCAGGGGAGCACAGATACGCAGTATTTT; CDR3: CASSLWVGAQGSTDTQYF
size: many; length: 15; J: TRBJ1-2; D: NA; V: TRBV12-3/TRBV12-4; DNA: TGTGCCAGCAGTCCCCGAGCCGGACTGGACTATGGCTACACCTTC; CDR3: CASSPRAGLDYGYTF
size: NA; length: 16; J: TRBJ2-3; D: NA; V: TRBV12-3/TRBV12-4; DNA: TGTGCCAGCAGTTTCCAGACCAAACCCCTCACAGATACGCAGTATTTT; CDR3: CASSFQTKPLTDTQYF
size: few; length: 13; J: TRBJ2-1; D: NA; V: TRBV10-2; DNA: TGCGCCAGCAGTGATCGGGTCAGAGATGAGCAGTTCTTC; CDR3: CASSDRVRDEQFF
size: many; length: 14; J: TRBJ1-3; D: NA; V: TRBV20-1; DNA: TGCAGTGCTAGCCCGACTGGGTCTGGAAACACCATATATTTT; CDR3: CSASPTGSGNTIYF
size: few; length: 12; J: TRBJ1-1; D: NA; V: TRBV3-1; DNA: TGTGCCAGCAGCCGAGCACTAAATGAAGCTTTCTTT; CDR3: CASSRALNEAFF
size: NA; length: 13; J: TRBJ1-2; D: NA; V: TRBV28; DNA: TGTGCCAGCAGGGAGGGACGAACCTATGGCTACACCTTC; CDR3: CASREGRTYGYTF
size: NA; length: 21; J: TRBJ2-6; D: TRBD2; V: TRBV12-3/TRBV12-4; DNA: TGTGCCAGCAGTCGGTCGGGGGGCAGGGGACTAGCGGTTACTGGGGCCAACGTCCTGACTTTC; CDR3: CASSRSGGRGLAVTGANVLTF
size: NA; length: 16; J: TRBJ2-1; D: NA; V: TRBV7-2; DNA: TGTGCCAGCAGCCCCACAGGGACCGGCTCCTACAATGAGCAGTTCTTC; CDR3: CASSPTGTGSYNEQFF
size: NA; length: 19; J: TRBJ2-1; D: TRBD2; V: TRBV10-3; DNA: TGTGCCATCAGTGGAGGGACTAGCGGGGGAGCTATTGCCTACAATGAGCAGTTCTTC; CDR3: CAISGGTSGGAIAYNEQFF
size: NA; length: 16; J: TRBJ2-1; D: NA; V: TRBV21-1; DNA: TGTGCCAGCAGCAAGGTAGCGGACCGCTCCTACAATGAGCAGTTCTTC; CDR3: CASSKVADRSYNEQFF